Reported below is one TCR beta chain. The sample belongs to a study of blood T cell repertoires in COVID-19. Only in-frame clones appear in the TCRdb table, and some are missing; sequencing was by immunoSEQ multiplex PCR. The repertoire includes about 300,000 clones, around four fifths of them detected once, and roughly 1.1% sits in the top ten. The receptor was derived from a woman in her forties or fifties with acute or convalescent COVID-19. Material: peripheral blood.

The CDR3 sequence is CASSQAGPGNTIYF. For the CDR3, the DNA is TGTGCCAGCAGCCAGGCGGGACCCGGAAACACCATATATTTT. V and J are TRBV4-2 and TRBJ1-3, with D possibly matching TRBD1 (5 bases). The V end lost 3 bases, the J end lost 4 bases, and 10 bases lay between the germline ends. CDR3 length: 14 amino acids. Germline V lookup: CDR1 LGHNA, CDR2 YNFKEQ.